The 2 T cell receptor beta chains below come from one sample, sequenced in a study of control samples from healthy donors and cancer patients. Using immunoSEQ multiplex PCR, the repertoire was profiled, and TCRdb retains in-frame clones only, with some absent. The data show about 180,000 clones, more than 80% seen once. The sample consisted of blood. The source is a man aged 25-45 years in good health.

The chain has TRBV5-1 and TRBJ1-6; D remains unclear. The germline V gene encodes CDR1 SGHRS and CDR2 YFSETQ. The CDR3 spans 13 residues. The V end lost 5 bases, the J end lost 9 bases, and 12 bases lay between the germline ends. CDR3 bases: TGCGCCAGCAGGAGTGGAAGGAGTTCACCCCTCCACTTT. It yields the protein CASRSGRSSPLHF. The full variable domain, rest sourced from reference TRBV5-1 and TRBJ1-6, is KAGVTQTPRYLIKTRGQQVTLSCSPISGHRSVSWYQQTPGQGLQFLFEYFSETQRNKGNFPGRFSGRQFSNSRSEMNVSTLELGDSALYLCASRSGRSSPLHFGNGTRLTVT.

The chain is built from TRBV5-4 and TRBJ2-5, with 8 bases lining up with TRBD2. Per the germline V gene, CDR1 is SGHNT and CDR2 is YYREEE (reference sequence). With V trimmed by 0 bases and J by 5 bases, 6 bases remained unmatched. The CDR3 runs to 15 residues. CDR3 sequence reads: CASSLAREGGETQYF. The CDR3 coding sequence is TGTGCCAGCAGCTTGGCCCGGGAGGGAGGGGAGACCCAGTACTTC. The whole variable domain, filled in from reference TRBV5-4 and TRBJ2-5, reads ETGVTQSPTHLIKTRGQQVTLRCSSQSGHNTVSWYQQALGQGPQFIFQYYREEENGRGNFPPRFSGLQFPNYSSELNVNALELDDSALYLCASSLAREGGETQYFGPGTRLLVL.